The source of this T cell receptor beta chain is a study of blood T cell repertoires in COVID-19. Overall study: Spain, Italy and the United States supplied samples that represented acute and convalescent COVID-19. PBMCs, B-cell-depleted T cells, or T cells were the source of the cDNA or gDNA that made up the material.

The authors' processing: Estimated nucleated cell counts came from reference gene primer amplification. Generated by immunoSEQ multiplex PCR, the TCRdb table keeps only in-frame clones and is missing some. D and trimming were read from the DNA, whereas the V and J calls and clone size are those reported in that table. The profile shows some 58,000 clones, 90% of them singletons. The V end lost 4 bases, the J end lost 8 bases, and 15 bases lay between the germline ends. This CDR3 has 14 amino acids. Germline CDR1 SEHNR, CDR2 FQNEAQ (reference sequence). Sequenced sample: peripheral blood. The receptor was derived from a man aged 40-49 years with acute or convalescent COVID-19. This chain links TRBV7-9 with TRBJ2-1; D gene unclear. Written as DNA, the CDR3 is TGTGCCAGCAGCTATACGCCCGGGTTCCATGAGCAGTTCTTC. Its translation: CASSYTPGFHEQFF.